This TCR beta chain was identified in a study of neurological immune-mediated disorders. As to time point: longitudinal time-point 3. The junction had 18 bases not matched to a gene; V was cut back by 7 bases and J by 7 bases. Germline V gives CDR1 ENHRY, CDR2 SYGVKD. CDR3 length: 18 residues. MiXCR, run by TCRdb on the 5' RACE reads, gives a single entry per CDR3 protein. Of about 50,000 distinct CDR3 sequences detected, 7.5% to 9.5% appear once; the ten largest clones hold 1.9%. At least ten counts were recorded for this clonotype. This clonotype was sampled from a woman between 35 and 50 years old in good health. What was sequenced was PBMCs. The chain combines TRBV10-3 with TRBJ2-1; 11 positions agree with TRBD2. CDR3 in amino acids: CAIKSRVISGGARNEQFF. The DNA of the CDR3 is TGTGCCATCAAGAGCCGGGTGATTAGCGGGGGGGCTCGGAATGAGCAGTTCTTC.